The text below deals with one T cell receptor (beta chain). Germline V gene lookup returns CDR1 SNHLY and CDR2 FYNNEI. Between the trimmed V and J ends, which lost 4 bases and 0 bases, there was a span of 10 bases. This CDR3 region has 15 residues. This sample was included in a study of T cell responses to AZD1222 COVID-19 vaccine. Profiled with immunoSEQ multiplex PCR; TCRdb holds only in-frame clones, not every one. The table has about 160,000 clones, roughly 90% seen once. The TCR comes from an adult who received the AZD1222 COVID-19 vaccine. The sample consisted of peripheral blood, taken 28 days after the second AZD1222 dose. This rearrangement joins TRBV2 to TRBJ1-3; no definite D call. The DNA of the CDR3 is TGTGCCAGCAGTGTAAGCCTGAGCTCTGGAAACACCATATATTTT. It specifies CASSVSLSSGNTIYF. Full variable domain (rest looked up from reference TRBV2 and TRBJ1-3): EPEVTQTPSHQVTQMGQEVILRCVPISNHLYFYWYRQILGQKVEFLVSFYNNEISEKSEIFDDQFSVERPDGSNFTLKIRSTKLEDSAMYFCASSVSLSSGNTIYFGEGSWLTVV.